This TCR beta chain was found in a study of cytotoxic CD8 clonotypes in ibrutinib-treated CLL. Study as a whole: The taking of response samples occurred after a median about 13 months of treatment, with a range of 6 to 36. Findings and caveats of the study: Sustained-remission and progressing patients had different sampling times.

As to this clone: Its antigen is unknown.

V lost 2 bases and J lost 5, with 6 bases in between. This CDR3 contains 12 residues. The germline V gene has CDR1 SNHLY and CDR2 FYNNEI. Only in-frame clones appear in the TCRdb table, and some are missing; sequencing was by immunoSEQ multiplex PCR. The sample has approximately 190,000 clones, around 70% seen once. The rearrangement joins TRBV2 to TRBJ2-5; no clear D. Material: PBMCs, obtained after 12 months of ibrutinib treatment. This sequence originates from a human donor with chronic lymphocytic leukemia. The CDR3 sequence: CASSEMVETQYF. The CDR3 nucleotides are TGTGCCAGCAGTGAAATGGTGGAGACCCAGTACTTC.